The 9 T cell receptor beta chains listed next were all sequenced from one sample in a study of T cell repertoires in cytomegalovirus infection (dated by TCRdb to about 2019). Sequencing used an Illumina HiSeq 1500. The public sequencing data were trimmed at Q25 with fastp and processed into clonotypes with MiXCR by TCRdb, which kept only in-frame beta chains. Rows merge per CDR3 protein into single entries with the most common DNA and genes. Within this sample are some 700,000 distinct CDR3 sequences, with under 40% of them counted one time only. In total, the top ten clones hold 2.8% of the sample. The sample was PBMCs. Source of these receptors: a human donor in good health (CMV status not recorded). Some clones in this sample may be carry-over from other donors' samples.

This chain connects TRBV9 to TRBJ1-5, with D maybe TRBD1 (6 bases). CDR1 is SGDLS, CDR2 YYNGEE, per germline. Between the trimmed V and J ends, which lost 0 bases and 3 bases, there was a span of 7 bases. The CDR3 has 14 residues. The CDR3 bases are TGTGCCAGCAGCGTAGCGGGGGCCAATCAGCCCCAGCATTTT. This translates into CASSVAGANQPQHF.

This clonotype turned up a few times. The V gene is TRBV9, the J gene TRBJ1-2; 7 bases agree with TRBD1. Germline V gene data show CDR1 as SGDLS and CDR2 as YYNGEE. The V segment lost 7 bases and the J segment 0 bases; nucleotides outside the gene matches: 9. This CDR3 spans 15 amino acids. CDR3 nucleotide sequence: TGTGCCAGCGCACAGGGGACAAATACTAACTATGGCTACACCTTC. It translates to CASAQGTNTNYGYTF.

The chain combines TRBV19 with TRBJ1-5; no reliable D call. Looked up from germline, CDR1 is LNHDA and CDR2 is SQIVND (reference sequence). Deletions cut 3 bases from V and 4 bases from J, with 10 bases between. The CDR3 consists of 14 residues. The CDR3 DNA is TGTGCCAGTAGTATCGGGTCGGAGAATCAGCCCCAGCATTTT. It encodes CASSIGSENQPQHF.

Note on this clonotype: The junction departs from germline at one end; a sequencing error may be responsible. The genes are TRBV14 and TRBJ2-7, with a possible D match to TRBD1 (5 bases). The germline CDR1 and CDR2 sequences are SGHDN and FVKESK. There are 15 residues in the CDR3. As DNA, the CDR3 is TGTGCCAGCAGCCAAGAAGCCAGGGCCTCCTACGTGCAGTACTTC. Its protein is CASSQEARASYVQYF.

V gene TRBV12-3 or TRBV12-4 combines with J gene TRBJ1-2; D is possibly TRBD1 (5 bases). V was shortened by 5 bases and J by 3 bases, with 16 bases between the two germline ends. CDR3 length: 15 residues. CDR3 residues: CASSPPGGSHYGYTF. As DNA, the CDR3 is TGTGCCAGCAGTCCCCCGGGGGGGTCGCACTATGGCTACACCTTC.

V is TRBV15 and J is TRBJ2-5; unclear D gene. Trimming cost V 0 bases and J 5 bases, with 4 bases left between them. The germline gives CDR1 LNHNV, CDR2 YYDKDF (reference sequence). The CDR3 extends over 12 amino acids. As DNA, the CDR3 is TGTGCCACCAGCAGAGAGGGGGAGACCCAGTACTTC. This translates into CATSREGETQYF.

J is TRBJ1-4 and V is TRBV6-1; D perhaps matches TRBD1 (6 bases). Germline loops: CDR1 MNHNS, CDR2 SASEGT. The CDR3 length is 14 residues. The ends were cut back, 6 bases at V and 2 bases at J, with 10 bases in the middle. The CDR3 DNA reads as TGTGCCAGCAGGCAGGGGTACACTAATGAAAAACTGTTTTTT. This codes for CASRQGYTNEKLFF.

This chain joins TRBV7-2 and TRBJ2-6, with D uncertain. The V gene's germline CDR1 is SGHTA and CDR2 FQGNSA. This CDR3 comprises 14 residues. Trimming shortened V by 6 bases and J by 5 bases, and 11 bases separated the two germline ends. This CDR3 is CASRDGAWANVLTF. CDR3 nucleotides: TGTGCCAGCAGAGACGGCGCTTGGGCCAACGTCCTGACTTTC.

V usage is TRBV3-1 and J usage is TRBJ2-2; 11 bases line up with TRBD2. CDR1 is LGHDT and CDR2 is YNNKEL in the germline V gene (reference sequence). V was pared by 5 bases and J by 5 bases, with 7 bases of the junction left unmatched. The CDR3 sequence is 16 residues long. The CDR3: CASSSRLAGNTGELFF. CDR3 DNA sequence: TGTGCCAGCAGCTCGAGACTAGCGGGAAATACCGGGGAGCTGTTTTTT.